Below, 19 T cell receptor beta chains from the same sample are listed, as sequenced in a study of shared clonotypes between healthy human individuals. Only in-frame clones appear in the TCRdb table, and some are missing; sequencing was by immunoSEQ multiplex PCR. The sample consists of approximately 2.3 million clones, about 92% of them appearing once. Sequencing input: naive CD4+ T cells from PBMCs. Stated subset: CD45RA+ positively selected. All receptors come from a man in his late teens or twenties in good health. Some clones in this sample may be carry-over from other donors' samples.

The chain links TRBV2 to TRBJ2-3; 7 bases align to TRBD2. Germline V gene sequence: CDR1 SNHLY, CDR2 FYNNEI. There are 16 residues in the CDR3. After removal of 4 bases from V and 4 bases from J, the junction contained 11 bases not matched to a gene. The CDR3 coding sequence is TGTGCCAGCAGTGGGACTCGGGGGGTTTCCCCAGATACGCAGTATTTT. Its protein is CASSGTRGVSPDTQYF.

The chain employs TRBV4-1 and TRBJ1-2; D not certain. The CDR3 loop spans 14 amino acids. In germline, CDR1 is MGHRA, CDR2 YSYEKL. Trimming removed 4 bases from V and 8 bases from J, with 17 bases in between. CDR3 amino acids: CASSLIPGSDGYTF. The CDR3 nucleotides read TGCGCCAGCAGCCTGATCCCGGGTAGTGACGGCTACACCTTC.

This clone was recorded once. CDR3 in amino acids: CASSLAGTPANTGELFF. Here the CDR3 DNA reads TGTGCCAGCAGCTTGGCCGGGACGCCCGCGAACACCGGGGAGCTGTTTTTT. V gene TRBV11-3 combines with J gene TRBJ2-2, with D perhaps being TRBD1 or TRBD2 (5 bases each). Per the germline V gene, CDR1 is SGHNT and CDR2 is YENEEA. The CDR3 runs to 17 residues. V was cut by 3 bases and J by 0 bases, with 14 bases left in between.

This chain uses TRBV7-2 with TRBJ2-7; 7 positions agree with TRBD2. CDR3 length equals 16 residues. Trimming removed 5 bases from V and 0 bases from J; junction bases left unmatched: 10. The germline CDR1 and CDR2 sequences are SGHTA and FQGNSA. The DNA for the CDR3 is TGTGCCAGCAGCCTAAGCGGGATCGGGACCTCCTACGAGCAGTACTTC. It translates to CASSLSGIGTSYEQYF.

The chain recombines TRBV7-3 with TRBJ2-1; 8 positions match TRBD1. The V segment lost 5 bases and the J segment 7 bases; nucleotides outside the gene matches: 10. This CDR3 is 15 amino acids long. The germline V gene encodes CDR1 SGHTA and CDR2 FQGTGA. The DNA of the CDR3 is TGTGCCAGCAGCACTGGACAGGGTTGGTCGAATGAGCAGTTCTTC. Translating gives CASSTGQGWSNEQFF.

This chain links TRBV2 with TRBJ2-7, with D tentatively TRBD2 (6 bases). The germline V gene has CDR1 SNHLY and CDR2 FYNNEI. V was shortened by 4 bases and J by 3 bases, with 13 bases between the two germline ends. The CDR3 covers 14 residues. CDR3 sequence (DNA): TGTGCCAGCAGTGGCTCGCGGGGAGTCTACGAGCAGTACTTC. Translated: CASSGSRGVYEQYF.

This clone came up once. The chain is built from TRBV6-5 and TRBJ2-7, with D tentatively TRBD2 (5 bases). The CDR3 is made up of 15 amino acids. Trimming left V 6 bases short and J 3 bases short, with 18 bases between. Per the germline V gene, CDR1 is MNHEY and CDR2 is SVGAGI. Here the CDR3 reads CASRLGAEASYEQYF. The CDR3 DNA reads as TGTGCCAGCAGACTGGGAGCGGAGGCCAGCTACGAGCAGTACTTC.

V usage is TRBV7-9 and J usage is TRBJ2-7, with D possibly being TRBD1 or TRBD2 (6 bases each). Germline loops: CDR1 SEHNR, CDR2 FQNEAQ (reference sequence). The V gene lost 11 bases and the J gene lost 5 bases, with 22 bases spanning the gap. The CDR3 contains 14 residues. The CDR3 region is CAPKGGRGCHEQYF. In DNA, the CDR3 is TGTGCCCCCAAGGGGGGCAGGGGTTGCCACGAGCAGTACTTC.

CDR3 loop: CASSDPSLETQYF. Here the CDR3 DNA reads TGTGCCAGCAGTGACCCCTCCTTAGAGACCCAGTACTTC. The chain links TRBV25-1 to TRBJ2-5; D call uncertain. CDR1 is MGHDK, CDR2 SYGVNS, per germline. The CDR3 is 13 residues long. V lost 3 bases and J 4 bases, leaving 9 bases between the germline ends.

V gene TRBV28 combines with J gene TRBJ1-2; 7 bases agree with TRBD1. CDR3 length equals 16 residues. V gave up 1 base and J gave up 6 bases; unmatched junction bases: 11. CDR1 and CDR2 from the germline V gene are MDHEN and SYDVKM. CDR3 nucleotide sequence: TGTGCCAGCAGTTTATTCTATGCAGCAGGGGGGAATGGCTACACCTTC. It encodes CASSLFYAAGGNGYTF.

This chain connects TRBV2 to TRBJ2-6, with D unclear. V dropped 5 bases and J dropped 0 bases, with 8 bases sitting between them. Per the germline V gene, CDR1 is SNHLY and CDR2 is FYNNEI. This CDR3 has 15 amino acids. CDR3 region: CASSFGHSGANVLTF. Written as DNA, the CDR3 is TGTGCCAGCAGTTTTGGCCACTCTGGGGCCAACGTCCTGACTTTC.

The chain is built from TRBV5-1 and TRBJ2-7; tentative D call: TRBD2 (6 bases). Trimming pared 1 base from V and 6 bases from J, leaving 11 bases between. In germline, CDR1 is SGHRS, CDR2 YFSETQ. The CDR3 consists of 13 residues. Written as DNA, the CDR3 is TGCGCCAGCAGCTTGTGGAGGGAGGCCGAGCAGTACTTC. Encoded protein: CASSLWREAEQYF.

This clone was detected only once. CDR3 bases: TGTGCCAGCAGCTTAGCGTACGGGTTACTAGCGGGCTACGAGCAGTACTTC. It yields the protein CASSLAYGLLAGYEQYF. The chain carries TRBV7-9 and TRBJ2-7, with 9 positions matching TRBD2. The CDR3 runs to 17 residues. V shed 0 bases and J 3 bases; nucleotides not matched to a gene: 9. In germline, CDR1 is SEHNR, CDR2 FQNEAQ (reference sequence).

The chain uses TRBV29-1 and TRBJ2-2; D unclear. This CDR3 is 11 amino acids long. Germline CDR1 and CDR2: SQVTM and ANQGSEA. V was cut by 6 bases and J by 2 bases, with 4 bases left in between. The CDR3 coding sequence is TGCAGCGTCTATAACACCGGGGAGCTGTTTTTT. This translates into CSVYNTGELFF.

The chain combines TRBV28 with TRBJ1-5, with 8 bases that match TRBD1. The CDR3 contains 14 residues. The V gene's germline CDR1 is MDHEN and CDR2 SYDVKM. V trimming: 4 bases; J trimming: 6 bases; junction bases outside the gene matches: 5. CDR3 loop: CASSSGQGAQPQHF. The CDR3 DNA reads TGTGCCAGCAGTTCCGGACAGGGTGCTCAGCCCCAGCATTTT.

Here the CDR3 reads CASSVGADLDTQYF. CDR3 DNA: TGTGCCAGCAGCGTAGGCGCGGATCTGGATACGCAGTATTTT. V and J are TRBV11-3 and TRBJ2-3; D gene uncertain. V lost 5 bases and J lost 6, with 15 bases in between. This CDR3 has 14 amino acids. Germline CDR1 SGHNT, CDR2 YENEEA. The whole variable domain, filled in from reference TRBV11-3 and TRBJ2-3, reads EAGVVQSPRYKIIEKKQPVAFWCNPISGHNTLYWYLQNLGQGPELLIRYENEEAVDDSQLPKDRFSAERLKGVDSTLKIQPAELGDSAVYLCASSVGADLDTQYFGPGTRLTVL.

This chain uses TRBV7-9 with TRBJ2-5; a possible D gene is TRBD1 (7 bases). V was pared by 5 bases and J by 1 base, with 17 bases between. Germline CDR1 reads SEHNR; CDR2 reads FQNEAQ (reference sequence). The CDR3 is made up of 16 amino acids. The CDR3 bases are TGTGCCAGCAGCCTAAGGGGGGACAGACTCCAAGAGACCCAGTACTTC. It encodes CASSLRGDRLQETQYF.

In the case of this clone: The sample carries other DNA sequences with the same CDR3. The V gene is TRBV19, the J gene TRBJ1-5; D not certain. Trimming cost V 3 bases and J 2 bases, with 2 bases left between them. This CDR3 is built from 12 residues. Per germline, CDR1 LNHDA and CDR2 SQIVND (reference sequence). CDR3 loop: CASSIGNQPQHF. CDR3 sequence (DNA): TGTGCCAGTAGTATCGGCAATCAGCCCCAGCATTTT. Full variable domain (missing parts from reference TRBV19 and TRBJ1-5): DGGITQSPKYLFRKEGQNVTLSCEQNLNHDAMYWYRQDPGQGLRLIYYSQIVNDFQKGDIAEGYSVSREKKESFPLTVTSAQKNPTAFYLCASSIGNQPQHFGDGTRLSIL.

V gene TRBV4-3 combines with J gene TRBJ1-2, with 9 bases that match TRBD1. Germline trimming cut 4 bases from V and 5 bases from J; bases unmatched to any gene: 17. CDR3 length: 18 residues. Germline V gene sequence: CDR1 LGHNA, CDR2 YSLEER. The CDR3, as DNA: TGCGCCAGCAGCCCGGTCCCGGGACAGGGCCCATCGGAATATGGCTACACCTTC. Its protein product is CASSPVPGQGPSEYGYTF.